The 19 T cell receptor beta chains below come from one sample, sequenced in a study of blood T cells in healthy people across ages. Primers used in a second PCR of roughly 6 to 11 cycles were a sample-barcoded 5' primer and a J-beta primer mix. TCRdb called the 5' RACE reads again in MiXCR, with one record for every CDR3 protein. This repertoire shows roughly 640,000 distinct CDR3 sequences, 25% to 30% found once; its top ten account for approximately 14%. The specimen sequenced was blood. The source is a woman of 80 years or more in good health.

This clonotype was found many times. This rearrangement joins TRBV20-1 to TRBJ2-1; 9 bases are shared with TRBD1. The CDR3 consists of 15 residues. V dropped 2 bases and J dropped 6; count of bases not matched to a gene: 8. The germline gives CDR1 DFQATT, CDR2 SNEGSKA (reference sequence). CDR3 loop: CSARRTGVVGNEQFF. For the CDR3, the DNA is TGCAGTGCTAGAAGGACAGGGGTGGTGGGCAATGAGCAGTTCTTC.

This clonotype was detected only once. One end of the junction is discordant with germline, which a read error may explain. The chain combines TRBV10-3 with TRBJ2-3; 7 bases agree with TRBD1. The CDR3 spans 15 residues. CDR1 and CDR2 (germline): ENHRY, SYGVKD. Here the CDR3 DNA reads TGCGCCATCAGAGCCTCGGACAGGAGCACAGATACGCGGTATTTT. Translation: CAIRASDRSTDTRYF.

This clonotype has only a few counts. One junction end disagrees with the germline gene, perhaps due to a read error. The V and J genes are TRBV7-2 and TRBJ2-5, with 8 bases that match TRBD1. The germline V gene encodes CDR1 SGHTA and CDR2 FQGNSA. This CDR3 spans 15 amino acids. CDR3 DNA sequence: TGTGCCAGCACCTTAGCCAACAGGGGGGCGGAGACCCAGTACTTC. It codes for CASTLANRGAETQYF. Variable domain in full (rest from reference TRBV7-2 and TRBJ2-5): GAGVSQSPSNKVTEKGKDVELRCDPISGHTALYWYRQSLGQGLEFLIYFQGNSAPDKSGLPSDRFSAERTGGSVSTLTIQRTQQEDSAVYLCASTLANRGAETQYFGPGTRLLVL.

About this clonotype itself: This may stem from a read error, because a much larger clone lies one nucleotide away. V is TRBV3-1 and J is TRBJ2-5, with a weak D call TRBD1 (6 bases). The CDR3 loop spans 14 amino acids. Germline V gives CDR1 LGHDT, CDR2 YNNKEL (reference sequence). The DNA for the CDR3 is TGTGCCAGCAGCCATTCGGACAGATTCTACGAGCAGGACTTC. Its translation is CASSHSDRFYEQDF.

The J gene is TRBJ2-1, the V gene TRBV30; 9 bases fit TRBD2. The germline V gene has CDR1 GTSNPN and CDR2 SVGIG (reference sequence). V shed 3 bases and J 2 bases; nucleotides not matched to a gene: 2. This CDR3 region has 14 residues. This CDR3 reads CAWSSGGTYNEQFF. CDR3 in DNA: TGTGCCTGGAGCAGCGGGGGGACCTACAATGAGCAGTTCTTC.

Many counts were recorded for this clonotype. The V call is TRBV4-3, the J call TRBJ2-5; a weak D match, TRBD1 (7 bases). In germline, CDR1 is LGHNA, CDR2 YSLEER. V lost 3 bases and J lost 7, with 12 bases in between. This CDR3 contains 13 residues. The CDR3 loop reads CASSQDRRGTQYF. The CDR3 DNA reads TGCGCCAGCAGCCAGGACAGGCGGGGGACCCAGTACTTC.

This clonotype was observed many times. This chain uses TRBV7-9 with TRBJ2-7; 9 bases match TRBD1. This CDR3 is 14 amino acids long. The J segment lost 5 bases and the V segment lost 3 bases, leaving 5 bases of the junction unmatched. Germline V lookup: CDR1 SEHNR, CDR2 FQNEAQ (reference sequence). The CDR3 protein is CASSFRDRVHEQYF. CDR3 DNA sequence: TGTGCCAGCAGCTTCCGGGACAGGGTCCACGAGCAGTACTTC.

The table lists this clonotype with many counts. The chain has TRBV7-2 and TRBJ2-7, with D hard to call. The CDR3 spans 15 residues. The germline CDR1 and CDR2 sequences are SGHTA and FQGNSA. V lost 2 bases and J lost 3, with 14 bases in between. The CDR3 region is CASSLISRGRYEQYF. The CDR3 nucleotides read TGTGCCAGCAGCTTAATAAGTCGAGGTCGCTACGAGCAGTACTTC.

The chain carries TRBV30 and TRBJ1-5; perhaps TRBD1 as D (6 bases). V lost 2 bases and J lost 8, with 13 bases in between. Germline CDR1 and CDR2: GTSNPN and SVGIG (reference sequence). The CDR3 extends over 13 amino acids. The CDR3 reads CAWSIQGPEPQHF. The CDR3 DNA sequence: TGTGCCTGGAGTATACAGGGTCCGGAGCCCCAGCATTTT.

CDR3 protein: CAISDRGSLYEQYF. The CDR3 DNA reads as TGTGCCATCAGTGATAGGGGGTCCCTCTACGAGCAGTACTTC. V is TRBV10-3 and J is TRBJ2-7; perhaps TRBD1 as D (6 bases). Deletions cut 3 bases from V and 3 bases from J, with 12 bases between. Germline CDR1 ENHRY, CDR2 SYGVKD. The CDR3 has 14 amino acids.

The chain uses TRBV6-5 and TRBJ1-1, with D possibly matching TRBD1 (6 bases). Germline CDR1 MNHEY, CDR2 SVGAGI. V was shortened by 5 bases and J by 5 bases, with 12 bases between the two germline ends. The CDR3 is 13 residues long. CDR3 sequence reads: CASSDSQGTEAFF. CDR3 nucleotides: TGTGCCAGCAGTGACAGCCAGGGGACTGAAGCTTTCTTT.

Notes on this clonotype: This may arise from a read error, as a much more abundant clone is one base away. In DNA form, the CDR3 reads TGTGCCAGCGGGATGACAGGACCACCACGGGCGGTCGATGAGCAGTTCTTC. It yields the protein CASGMTGPPRAVDEQFF. J is TRBJ2-1 and V is TRBV6-1, with TRBD1 as a possible D gene (6 bases). Trimming stripped 8 bases from V and 8 bases from J, with 28 bases between. This CDR3 is built from 17 residues. Germline lookup yields CDR1 MNHNS and CDR2 SASEGT.

This clonotype has only a few counts. The J gene is TRBJ1-1, the V gene TRBV6-6; TRBD1 might be the D (5 bases). The CDR3 runs to 16 residues. Trimming stripped 3 bases from V and 6 bases from J, with 20 bases between. CDR1 is MNHNY, CDR2 SVGAGI, per germline (reference sequence). Here the CDR3 reads CASSYNFGGALAEAFF. CDR3 DNA sequence: TGTGCCAGCAGTTATAATTTTGGTGGGGCCTTGGCTGAAGCTTTCTTT.

This clonotype showed up many times. The genes are TRBV6-5 and TRBJ2-3, with D perhaps TRBD1 or TRBD2 (5 bases each). Trimming removed 2 bases at V and 2 bases at J, with 8 bases between. CDR1 is MNHEY and CDR2 is SVGAGI in the germline V gene. The CDR3 runs to 14 residues. The CDR3 is CASSYGGYTDTQYF. The CDR3 DNA reads as TGTGCCAGCAGTTACGGGGGTTACACAGATACGCAGTATTTT.

Comments on this clonotype: This may be a read error, as it is one base from a much larger clone. The chain couples TRBV20-1 to TRBJ1-5, with D maybe TRBD1 (5 bases). The length of the CDR3 is 15 residues. V lost 3 bases and J 2 bases, leaving 14 bases between the germline ends. The germline V gene encodes CDR1 DFQATT and CDR2 SNEGSKA (reference sequence). The CDR3 is CSARLAGLGNQPQHF. The CDR3 DNA sequence: TGCAGTGCTAGGTTGGCAGGGCTTGGCAATCAGCCCCAGCATTTT.

The chain combines TRBV7-9 with TRBJ2-1, with TRBD1 as a possible D gene (6 bases). The CDR3 contains 14 residues. CDR1 is SEHNR, CDR2 FQNEAQ, per germline (reference sequence). V lost 8 bases and J 6 bases, leaving 17 bases between the germline ends. This chain's CDR3 is CASSPKGVGNEQFF. As DNA, the CDR3 is TGTGCCAGCTCCCCTAAGGGGGTCGGCAATGAGCAGTTCTTC.

This sequence joins TRBV5-5 and TRBJ1-1; tentative D call: TRBD1 (5 bases). With 4 bases removed from V and 0 bases from J, the gap between germline ends came to 10 bases. The CDR3 is 14 amino acids. CDR1 SGHKS and CDR2 YYEKEE come from the germline V gene (reference sequence). This chain's CDR3 is CASSPGAVNTEAFF. The DNA of the CDR3 is TGTGCCAGCAGCCCTGGGGCGGTGAACACTGAAGCTTTCTTT. Together with reference TRBV5-5 and TRBJ1-1, the CDR3 gives the full variable domain: DAGVTQSPTHLIKTRGQQVTLRCSPISGHKSVSWYQQVLGQGPQFIFQYYEKEERGRGNFPDRFSARQFPNYSSELNVNALLLGDSALYLCASSPGAVNTEAFFGQGTRLTVV.

As for this clonotype: Given a much more abundant clone one base away, this may be a read error. The V gene is TRBV3-1, the J gene TRBJ2-1, with D maybe TRBD1 (5 bases). Germline V gene data show CDR1 as LGHDT and CDR2 as YNNKEL (reference sequence). CDR3 length: 14 amino acids. CDR3: CASSQYIQDNGQFF. The CDR3 DNA follows: TGTGCCAGCAGCCAATACATACAGGATAATGGGCAGTTCTTC.

The V call is TRBV20-1, the J call TRBJ2-1, with 7 bases identical to TRBD2. The CDR3 is 17 amino acids. Trimming removed 1 base from V and 0 bases from J; junction bases left unmatched: 9. CDR1 and CDR2 from the germline V gene are DFQATT and SNEGSKA (reference sequence). The chain's CDR3 is CSARALLALSSYNEQFF. Written as DNA, the CDR3 is TGCAGTGCTAGAGCTCTACTAGCGCTAAGCTCCTACAATGAGCAGTTCTTC.